These 27 T cell receptor beta chains were sequenced from one sample in a study of CD8 T cells in Susac syndrome. With random hexamers, roughly 0.45 to 1 ug RNA was reverse transcribed. TCRdb re-called the immunoSEQ multiplex PCR reads with MiXCR, one entry per CDR3 protein. This table has about 130,000 distinct CDR3 sequences, nearly 95% appearing once. The sequencing sample was made of CD4+ T cells from PBMCs. Receptors were obtained from a human donor in good health.

The J gene is TRBJ1-4, the V gene TRBV5-4; 7 bases map to TRBD1. Germline V gene data show CDR1 as SGHNT and CDR2 as YYREEE (reference sequence). The CDR3 extends over 14 amino acids. V was clipped by 4 bases and J by 6 bases; unmatched bases: 6. Here the CDR3 reads CASSTAQGDEKLFF. The CDR3 DNA follows: TGTGCCAGCAGCACAGCTCAGGGGGATGAAAAACTGTTTTTT.

This chain uses TRBV28 with TRBJ1-4; tentatively, D is TRBD1 (6 bases). Per the germline V gene, CDR1 is MDHEN and CDR2 is SYDVKM. The CDR3 loop spans 16 amino acids. The V and J ends lost 6 bases and 8 bases respectively, with 22 bases between them. The CDR3 region is CASSPTGAGVKEKLFF. Here the CDR3 DNA reads TGTGCCAGCAGCCCTACCGGGGCAGGGGTTAAAGAAAAACTGTTTTTT.

This chain joins TRBV29-1 and TRBJ2-5; 7 positions agree with TRBD2. The length of the CDR3 is 14 residues. J gave up 4 bases and V 7 bases, and 12 bases lay outside the gene matches. Per germline, CDR1 SQVTM and CDR2 ANQGSEA. The CDR3 coding sequence is TGCAGCGCCGTGGGAGGGGACGATTTAGAGACCCAGTACTTC. Protein product: CSAVGGDDLETQYF.

The V gene is TRBV5-1, the J gene TRBJ2-2; 9 bases are shared with TRBD1. Germline-derived CDR1 and CDR2 are SGHRS and YFSETQ. V lost 6 bases, J lost 6 bases, and 6 bases stayed unmatched. This CDR3 contains 14 residues. This CDR3 reads CASKVDRGAGELFF. The DNA of the CDR3 is TGCGCCAGCAAGGTGGACAGGGGCGCCGGGGAGCTGTTTTTT. Using reference TRBV5-1 and TRBJ2-2 for the parts outside the CDR3, the full variable domain is KAGVTQTPRYLIKTRGQQVTLSCSPISGHRSVSWYQQTPGQGLQFLFEYFSETQRNKGNFPGRFSGRQFSNSRSEMNVSTLELGDSALYLCASKVDRGAGELFFGEGSRLTVL.

V gene TRBV5-1 combines with J gene TRBJ2-7; 7 bases match TRBD1. The CDR3 totals 15 residues. Germline assignment: CDR1 SGHRS and CDR2 YFSETQ. J lost 2 bases, V lost 0 bases, and 5 bases had no gene match. In DNA, the CDR3 is TGCGCCAGCAGCTTGGAGGGGGCTAGGGCCTACGAGCAGTACTTC. Amino acids: CASSLEGARAYEQYF.

This clonotype was picked up one time. CDR3: CSVARGRGSSEQYF. The CDR3 DNA is TGCAGCGTTGCCCGGGGCAGGGGCTCTTCCGAGCAGTACTTC. The chain employs TRBV29-1 and TRBJ2-7, with a weak D call TRBD1 (6 bases). Trimming pared 4 bases from V and 6 bases from J, leaving 19 bases between. Germline CDR1 and CDR2: SQVTM and ANQGSEA. This CDR3 is built from 14 residues.

This chain uses TRBV30 with TRBJ1-1; no clear D. The ends were cut back, 3 bases at V and 1 base at J, with 9 bases in the middle. In germline, CDR1 is GTSNPN, CDR2 SVGIG (reference sequence). The CDR3 runs to 13 residues. The CDR3 loop is CAWSDTANTEAFF. The CDR3 DNA follows: TGTGCCTGGAGCGACACTGCGAACACTGAAGCTTTCTTT.

V is TRBV5-1 and J is TRBJ2-7, with 7 bases identical to TRBD1. The CDR3 has 13 amino acids. CDR1 and CDR2 (germline): SGHRS, YFSETQ. V was pared by 4 bases and J by 5 bases, with 6 bases of the junction left unmatched. The CDR3 reads CASSPRGLDEQYF. In DNA form, the CDR3 reads TGCGCCAGCAGCCCAAGGGGGCTGGACGAGCAGTACTTC.

This clonotype was observed once. V and J are TRBV6-4 and TRBJ1-2; 12 bases agree with TRBD1. Germline values: CDR1 MRHNA, CDR2 SNTAGT. The CDR3 totals 15 residues. The V gene end was trimmed by 11 bases and the J gene end by 3 bases; junction bases not matched to a gene: 10. CDR3 nucleotides: TGTGCCCACACCGGGACAGGGGGCGACTACTATGGCTACACCTTC. As protein: CAHTGTGGDYYGYTF.

This clonotype has a single count. The chain links TRBV5-1 to TRBJ2-2; the match to TRBD2 covers 7 bases. CDR3 length equals 13 residues. V gave up 5 bases and J gave up 3 bases; unmatched junction bases: 1. CDR1 and CDR2 (germline): SGHRS, YFSETQ. The CDR3 sequence is CASRLADTGELFF. The CDR3 DNA is TGCGCCAGCAGGCTAGCGGACACCGGGGAGCTGTTTTTT.

The genes are TRBV27 and TRBJ1-6; D is uncertain. V dropped 8 bases and J dropped 6 bases, with 14 bases sitting between them. The CDR3 is made up of 14 amino acids. Germline loops: CDR1 MNHEY, CDR2 SMNVEV (reference sequence). The CDR3 DNA sequence: TGTGCCAGCGGTTACACGGGAGCTAATTCACCCCTCCACTTT. Translation gives CASGYTGANSPLHF.

CDR3 DNA: TGTGCCAGCAGTTCCACCTACAGGGTTCAAGAGACCCAGTACTTC. It translates to CASSSTYRVQETQYF. This chain joins TRBV27 and TRBJ2-5, with a possible D match to TRBD1 (6 bases). Looked up from germline, CDR1 is MNHEY and CDR2 is SMNVEV (reference sequence). V lost 4 bases and J lost 2, with 14 bases in between. CDR3 length: 15 residues.

The chain combines TRBV7-8 with TRBJ2-2; 8 bases line up with TRBD2. The junction had 5 bases not matched to a gene; V was cut back by 4 bases and J by 4 bases. This CDR3 has 15 residues. The germline V gene has CDR1 SGHVS and CDR2 FQNEAQ. The CDR3 here is CASSSGLEGTGELFF. CDR3 DNA sequence: TGTGCCAGCAGCTCGGGACTAGAGGGCACCGGGGAGCTGTTTTTT.

The chain employs TRBV5-1 and TRBJ2-6; D ambiguous. V lost 7 bases and J 4 bases, leaving 15 bases between the germline ends. This CDR3 is built from 15 residues. CDR1 and CDR2 (germline): SGHRS, YFSETQ. The CDR3, as DNA: TGCGCCAGCGCTCCGACTGACGCCGGGGCCAACGTCCTGACTTTC. It codes for CASAPTDAGANVLTF.

The rearrangement joins TRBV29-1 to TRBJ2-7; TRBD1 matches 7 bases. CDR3 length equals 13 residues. Germline V lookup: CDR1 SQVTM, CDR2 ANQGSEA. Trimming removed 5 bases from V and 2 bases from J; junction bases left unmatched: 6. The CDR3 region has the DNA TGCAGCGTTACGACAGGGCCTCCCTACGAGCAGTACTTC. This encodes CSVTTGPPYEQYF.

V usage is TRBV28 and J usage is TRBJ2-4; D is ambiguous. Between the trimmed V and J ends, which lost 2 bases and 0 bases, there was a span of 8 bases. This CDR3 is built from 15 residues. Germline CDR1 reads MDHEN; CDR2 reads SYDVKM. CDR3 DNA sequence: TGTGCCAGCAGTTTAATAAGCCTAGCCAAAAACATTCAGTACTTC. The encoded protein is CASSLISLAKNIQYF.

V usage is TRBV15 and J usage is TRBJ2-7, with unresolved D. The V gene lost 1 base and the J gene lost 1 base, with 11 bases spanning the gap. The germline gives CDR1 LNHNV, CDR2 YYDKDF (reference sequence). The CDR3 has 15 amino acids. CDR3 bases: TGTGCCACCAGCAGAGCGCCAGATCAATCCTACGAGCAGTACTTC. This gives the protein CATSRAPDQSYEQYF.

V usage is TRBV29-1 and J usage is TRBJ1-4; a weak D match, TRBD1 (6 bases). The CDR3 loop spans 14 amino acids. Germline values: CDR1 SQVTM, CDR2 ANQGSEA. V lost 7 bases and J 4 bases, leaving 16 bases between the germline ends. CDR3 in amino acids: CSEYRDRGNEKLFF. CDR3 sequence (DNA): TGCAGCGAGTACAGGGATAGGGGTAATGAAAAACTGTTTTTT. The full variable domain, in which reference TRBV29-1 and TRBJ1-4 provide the parts outside the CDR3, is SAVISQKPSRDICQRGTSLTIQCQVDSQVTMMFWYRQQPGQSLTLIATANQGSEATYESGFVIDKFPISRPNLTFSTLTVSNMSPEDSSIYLCSEYRDRGNEKLFFGSGTQLSVL.

The genes are TRBV7-9 and TRBJ1-4; 7 positions match TRBD1. V shed 5 bases and J 1 base; nucleotides not matched to a gene: 7. The germline V gene encodes CDR1 SEHNR and CDR2 FQNEAQ (reference sequence). The CDR3 contains 16 residues. The CDR3 reads CASSPPSGGTNEKLFF. The CDR3 region has the DNA TGTGCCAGCAGCCCTCCCTCAGGGGGAACTAATGAAAAACTGTTTTTT.

The J gene is TRBJ2-7, the V gene TRBV5-6; 12 bases are shared with TRBD1. V lost 5 bases and J lost 4; bases outside the gene matches: 10. Germline V gene data show CDR1 as SGHDT and CDR2 as YYEEEE. There are 16 residues in the CDR3. The DNA for the CDR3 is TGTGCCAGCAGTTACGGACCGGGACAGGGGGCTTACGAGCAGTACTTC. Translation: CASSYGPGQGAYEQYF.

This chain connects TRBV5-4 to TRBJ2-7; 8 bases line up with TRBD2. The V segment lost 7 bases and the J segment 6 bases; nucleotides outside the gene matches: 15. The CDR3 is made up of 15 amino acids. Germline values: CDR1 SGHNT, CDR2 YYREEE (reference sequence). CDR3 protein: CASARGGDAWGEQYF. CDR3 sequence (DNA): TGTGCCAGCGCCCGGGGGGGGGACGCTTGGGGCGAGCAGTACTTC.

The gene calls are TRBV5-6 and TRBJ1-1; D might be TRBD1 (5 bases). The V end lost 1 base, the J end lost 6 bases, and 10 bases lay between the germline ends. The CDR3 is 13 residues long. Germline CDR1 reads SGHDT; CDR2 reads YYEEEE. The CDR3 DNA is TGTGCCAGCAGCTTGAAAGGGGAGTCTGAAGCTTTCTTT. Encoded protein: CASSLKGESEAFF.

The V and J genes are TRBV29-1 and TRBJ2-3; D could derive from TRBD1 or TRBD2 (5 bases each). Looked up from germline, CDR1 is SQVTM and CDR2 is ANQGSEA. The CDR3 is 13 amino acids. V was pared by 7 bases and J by 6 bases, with 17 bases between. The CDR3 nucleotides are TGCAGCGCCGGTGGGACCCGTTCGGATACGCAGTATTTT. This codes for CSAGGTRSDTQYF.

CDR3 coding DNA: TGTGCCAGCAGCTTAGACGTGGGAAACCTTCCTGGGGCCAACGTCCTGACTTTC. Translating gives CASSLDVGNLPGANVLTF. The J gene is TRBJ2-6, the V gene TRBV7-2; D is uncertain. The CDR3 is 18 residues long. Germline-derived CDR1 and CDR2 are SGHTA and FQGNSA. The germline V and J ends were trimmed by 1 base and 2 bases, with 15 bases remaining between them. The whole variable domain, filled in from reference TRBV7-2 and TRBJ2-6, reads GAGVSQSPSNKVTEKGKDVELRCDPISGHTALYWYRQSLGQGLEFLIYFQGNSAPDKSGLPSDRFSAERTGGSVSTLTIQRTQQEDSAVYLCASSLDVGNLPGANVLTFGAGSRLTVL.

The V call is TRBV2, the J call TRBJ2-5; D may be TRBD1 or TRBD2 (6 bases each). Germline assignment: CDR1 SNHLY and CDR2 FYNNEI. V lost 7 bases and J 1 base, leaving 19 bases between the germline ends. The CDR3 is 16 amino acids. The CDR3 region has the DNA TGTGCCAGCAAAAGGGTCAGGGGAGGCGTCCAAGAGACCCAGTACTTC. Translation gives CASKRVRGGVQETQYF.

The chain recombines TRBV5-1 with TRBJ2-2, with TRBD1 identical over 11 bases. J was trimmed by 4 bases and V by 4 bases; bases with no gene match: 6. Germline CDR1 SGHRS, CDR2 YFSETQ. This CDR3 is built from 16 residues. CDR3 amino acids: CASSPRTGGITGELFF. For the CDR3, the DNA is TGCGCCAGCAGCCCCCGGACAGGGGGCATCACCGGGGAGCTGTTTTTT.

The chain has TRBV6-5 and TRBJ1-5; 7 bases fit TRBD1. Germline V lookup: CDR1 MNHEY, CDR2 SVGAGI. V lost 4 bases, J lost 0 bases, and 6 bases stayed unmatched. This CDR3 is 16 amino acids long. The chain's CDR3 is CASSSGDSYSNQPQHF. The DNA for the CDR3 is TGTGCCAGCAGTTCAGGGGACAGTTATAGCAATCAGCCCCAGCATTTT.